A single sample gave rise to the 25 T cell receptor beta chains below, sequenced in a study of PD-1 blockade in mismatch repair-deficient tumors. The data were produced by immunoSEQ multiplex PCR, yet TCRdb's version contains in-frame clones alone and is incomplete. The sample shows roughly 34,000 clones, 80% of them seen only once. The specimen was PBMCs, collected less than 7 weeks after starting pembrolizumab. The receptor source for this set is an adult with mismatch repair-deficient cancer.

This clone was counted once. The gene calls are TRBV7-8 and TRBJ2-6; 8 bases agree with TRBD1. CDR1 and CDR2 (germline): SGHVS, FQNEAQ. This CDR3 comprises 17 residues. V shed 3 bases, J shed 0 bases, and the junction held 4 bases outside the gene matches. The CDR3 nucleotides read TGTGCCAGCAGCTTGCGACAGGGGCTCTCTGGGGCCAACGTCCTGACTTTC. Encoded protein: CASSLRQGLSGANVLTF.

The J gene is TRBJ2-3, the V gene TRBV14; 9 nucleotides line up with TRBD2. The CDR3 has 16 residues. V shed 5 bases and J 0 bases; nucleotides not matched to a gene: 6. Looked up from germline, CDR1 is SGHDN and CDR2 is FVKESK. Here the CDR3 reads CASSYLAGVSTDTQYF. The CDR3 DNA sequence: TGTGCCAGCAGCTATTTAGCGGGAGTGAGCACAGATACGCAGTATTTT. Using reference TRBV14 and TRBJ2-3 for the parts outside the CDR3, the full variable domain is EAGVTQFPSHSVIEKGQTVTLRCDPISGHDNLYWYRRVMGKEIKFLLHFVKESKQDESGMPNNRFLAERTGGTYSTLKVQPAELEDSGVYFCASSYLAGVSTDTQYFGPGTRLTVL.

V is TRBV27 and J is TRBJ2-7; 7 nucleotides match TRBD2. The V segment lost 5 bases and the J segment 1 base; nucleotides outside the gene matches: 8. The germline CDR1 and CDR2 sequences are MNHEY and SMNVEV (reference sequence). The CDR3 extends over 15 amino acids. The CDR3, as DNA: TGTGCCAGCAGTCAAGCCGGGACTATATCCTACGAGCAGTACTTC. This translates into CASSQAGTISYEQYF.

The chain recombines TRBV27 with TRBJ1-1; D possibly corresponds to TRBD1 (6 bases). Trimming removed 3 bases from V and 1 base from J, with 9 bases in between. The CDR3 extends over 14 amino acids. Germline V gene lookup returns CDR1 MNHEY and CDR2 SMNVEV (reference sequence). Here the CDR3 reads CASSFPGENTEAFF. CDR3 in DNA: TGTGCCAGCAGTTTTCCAGGGGAGAACACTGAAGCTTTCTTT.

This clone turned up a few times. The rearrangement uses TRBV28 and TRBJ1-5; 7 bases agree with TRBD1. The CDR3 contains 14 residues. Germline CDR1 MDHEN, CDR2 SYDVKM. J lost 7 bases, V lost 5 bases, and 8 bases had no gene match. Written as DNA, the CDR3 is TGTGCCAGCAGTCCTTCACAGGGGACCCAGCCCCAGCATTTT. Encoded protein: CASSPSQGTQPQHF.

The CDR3 DNA follows: TGTGCCAGCAGCTTGGGAGGGGGCACTAATCAGCCCCAGCATTTT. It is translated as CASSLGGGTNQPQHF. The rearrangement joins TRBV5-4 to TRBJ1-5, with TRBD1 identical over 7 bases. Germline loops: CDR1 SGHNT, CDR2 YYREEE (reference sequence). V lost 0 bases to trimming and J lost 4 bases; unmatched junction nucleotides: 4. The CDR3 is made up of 15 amino acids.

The chain recombines TRBV6-1 with TRBJ2-1, with TRBD2 as a possible D gene (5 bases). Germline loops: CDR1 MNHNS, CDR2 SASEGT. V dropped 5 bases and J dropped 3 bases, with 14 bases sitting between them. The CDR3 runs to 15 residues. In DNA form, the CDR3 reads TGTGCCAGCAGTTTAAGCGGAGTCGACTACAATGAGCAGTTCTTC. It yields the protein CASSLSGVDYNEQFF.

This clone was recorded once. This chain uses TRBV5-1 with TRBJ2-5, with 7 bases identical to TRBD1. The J call may be in error: the DNA end matches TRBJ2-7 better. The CDR3 is made up of 14 amino acids. Germline-derived CDR1 and CDR2 are SGHRS and YFSETQ. CDR3 protein: CASSHGTAPYEQYF. In DNA, the CDR3 is TGCGCCAGCAGCCACGGGACAGCGCCCTACGAGCAGTACTTC.

The V and J genes are TRBV7-9 and TRBJ2-1, with D perhaps matching TRBD1 (6 bases). Germline assignment: CDR1 SEHNR and CDR2 FQNEAQ (reference sequence). Trimming left V 2 bases short and J 7 bases short, with 15 bases between. This CDR3 spans 15 amino acids. CDR3 residues: CASSLTQGFRNEQFF. DNA for the CDR3: TGTGCCAGCAGCTTAACACAGGGCTTTAGGAATGAGCAGTTCTTC.

This rearrangement joins TRBV5-4 to TRBJ2-3; TRBD2 matches at 12 bases. There are 16 residues in the CDR3. Germline V gives CDR1 SGHNT, CDR2 YYREEE (reference sequence). The J segment lost 4 bases and the V segment lost 4 bases, leaving 7 bases of the junction unmatched. CDR3 bases: TGTGCCAGCAGCACGGCTAGCGGGAGGGCTTCAGATACGCAGTATTTT. Translating gives CASSTASGRASDTQYF.

The CDR3: CAWRGGAGVQDEQYF. The CDR3 region has the DNA TGTGCCTGGCGGGGGGGAGCGGGAGTTCAAGACGAGCAGTACTTC. The V gene is TRBV30, the J gene TRBJ2-7; the match to TRBD2 covers 8 bases. The CDR3 covers 15 residues. Trimming cost V 5 bases and J 5 bases; bases outside gene matches: 14. Germline V gene lookup returns CDR1 GTSNPN and CDR2 SVGIG (reference sequence).

V gene TRBV6-1 combines with J gene TRBJ1-1; possibly TRBD1 for D (5 bases). Trimming shortened V by 7 bases and J by 5 bases, and 11 bases separated the two germline ends. Germline V CDR1 and CDR2: MNHNS, SASEGT. CDR3 length: 12 residues. CDR3 bases: TGTGCCAGCAATAGGGGCGATACTGAAGCTTTCTTT. This gives the protein CASNRGDTEAFF.

The chain has TRBV7-8 and TRBJ2-5; 7 nucleotides align to TRBD2. Trimming removed 2 bases from V and 1 base from J; junction bases left unmatched: 13. This CDR3 has 18 amino acids. Germline values: CDR1 SGHVS, CDR2 FQNEAQ. The CDR3 loop reads CASSLNPRLAEFQETQYF. In DNA form, the CDR3 reads TGTGCCAGCAGCTTAAACCCCCGGCTAGCGGAGTTCCAAGAGACCCAGTACTTC.

The rearrangement joins TRBV30 to TRBJ2-1, with 13 nucleotides matching TRBD2. Losses at the gene ends were 0 bases for V and 8 bases for J; bases not matched to a gene: 10. Germline assignment: CDR1 GTSNPN and CDR2 SVGIG (reference sequence). This CDR3 is built from 17 residues. DNA of the CDR3: TGTGCCTGGAGTGTAACCCGGACTAGCGGGAGTATCCATGAGCAGTTCTTC. This sequence encodes CAWSVTRTSGSIHEQFF.

This clone occurred a few times. CDR3 nucleotide sequence: TGTGCCAGCAGCTTGGGGTGGCTAGCGGGAGATTTGGACACCGGGGAGCTGTTTTTT. It encodes CASSLGWLAGDLDTGELFF. The chain links TRBV5-4 to TRBJ2-2, with TRBD2 matching over 10 bases. The length of the CDR3 is 19 residues. V lost 0 bases to trimming and J lost 3 bases; unmatched junction nucleotides: 11. Germline V lookup: CDR1 SGHNT, CDR2 YYREEE (reference sequence). Together with reference TRBV5-4 and TRBJ2-2, the CDR3 gives the full variable domain: ETGVTQSPTHLIKTRGQQVTLRCSSQSGHNTVSWYQQALGQGPQFIFQYYREEENGRGNFPPRFSGLQFPNYSSELNVNALELDDSALYLCASSLGWLAGDLDTGELFFGEGSRLTVL.

V is TRBV5-1 and J is TRBJ1-1; 8 nucleotides match TRBD1. Germline lookup yields CDR1 SGHRS and CDR2 YFSETQ. The CDR3 runs to 17 residues. V gave up 1 base and J gave up 5 bases; unmatched junction bases: 13. The DNA for the CDR3 is TGCGCCAGCAGCTTGTTCCTGGGAACAGGGGGAAGTACTGAAGCTTTCTTT. Translation: CASSLFLGTGGSTEAFF.

The rearrangement uses TRBV10-3 and TRBJ2-2, with 8 bases lining up with TRBD1. The CDR3 spans 15 residues. With V trimmed by 2 bases and J by 1 base, 0 bases remained unmatched. Germline V gene sequence: CDR1 ENHRY, CDR2 SYGVKD. The CDR3 region is CAISEGQGNTGELFF. The CDR3 DNA sequence: TGTGCCATCAGTGAGGGACAGGGGAACACCGGGGAGCTGTTTTTT.

This chain connects TRBV4-1 to TRBJ2-5, with D possibly being TRBD2 (6 bases). The length of the CDR3 is 17 residues. V gave up 0 bases and J gave up 5 bases, with 19 bases separating them. Per the germline V gene, CDR1 is MGHRA and CDR2 is YSYEKL. The CDR3 DNA is TGCGCCAGCAGCCAAGATCTCGTAGGCTCGGGAGAGGAGACCCAGTACTTC. Its protein product is CASSQDLVGSGEETQYF.

The gene calls are TRBV5-1 and TRBJ2-7, with D maybe TRBD1 (5 bases). V shed 0 bases and J shed 0 bases, with 7 bases lying between them. This CDR3 comprises 14 residues. CDR1 and CDR2 (germline): SGHRS, YFSETQ. The CDR3 here is CASSLGQTSYEQYF. DNA of the CDR3: TGCGCCAGCAGCTTGGGACAGACCTCCTACGAGCAGTACTTC. Full variable domain (missing parts from reference TRBV5-1 and TRBJ2-7): KAGVTQTPRYLIKTRGQQVTLSCSPISGHRSVSWYQQTPGQGLQFLFEYFSETQRNKGNFPGRFSGRQFSNSRSEMNVSTLELGDSALYLCASSLGQTSYEQYFGPGTRLTVT.

V usage is TRBV9 and J usage is TRBJ2-1; TRBD2 matches 14 bases. The V gene's germline CDR1 is SGDLS and CDR2 YYNGEE. Germline trimming cut 0 bases from V and 9 bases from J; bases unmatched to any gene: 2. The CDR3 has 15 amino acids. CDR3 loop: CASSVETSGRVEQFF. The CDR3 nucleotides are TGTGCCAGCAGCGTAGAGACTAGCGGGAGGGTTGAGCAGTTCTTC.

The DNA of the CDR3 is TGCGCCAGCAGCTTGGGCGGGGATGTGGAGACCCAGTACTTC. Translating gives CASSLGGDVETQYF. The chain carries TRBV5-1 and TRBJ2-5; tentatively, D is TRBD2 (6 bases). V was trimmed by 0 bases and J by 5 bases, leaving 11 bases between them. CDR1 is SGHRS, CDR2 YFSETQ, per germline. CDR3 size: 14 residues.

This chain joins TRBV23-1 and TRBJ1-1; D gene unclear. TRBV23-1 is an ORF, with its function uncertain. V shed 2 bases and J shed 5 bases, with 12 bases lying between them. The CDR3 extends over 14 amino acids. The CDR3 loop reads CASSQVFLKTEAFF. Written as DNA, the CDR3 is TGCGCCAGCAGTCAAGTGTTTCTAAAGACTGAAGCTTTCTTT.

V is TRBV5-8 and J is TRBJ2-1; weak D call: TRBD2 (6 bases). CDR3 length: 15 residues. The V and J ends lost 0 bases and 4 bases respectively, with 11 bases between them. CDR1 SGHTS and CDR2 YDEGEE come from the germline V gene. CDR3: CASSLEAGRYNEQFF. In nucleotides, the CDR3 is TGTGCCAGCAGCTTGGAAGCGGGCCGTTACAATGAGCAGTTCTTC.

V is TRBV30 and J is TRBJ1-4; unclear D gene. The V end was cut by 0 bases, the J end by 4 bases, with 3 bases between. Germline lookup yields CDR1 GTSNPN and CDR2 SVGIG (reference sequence). The CDR3 is 12 amino acids. The CDR3 here is CAWSVHNEKLFF. The CDR3 nucleotides read TGTGCCTGGAGTGTACATAATGAAAAACTGTTTTTT.

CDR3: CASSLASGVSSSYNEQFF. The CDR3 coding sequence is TGTGCCAGCAGCTTAGCGTCGGGGGTGTCTAGCTCCTACAATGAGCAGTTCTTC. V usage is TRBV7-2 and J usage is TRBJ2-1; maybe TRBD2 (6 bases). Trimming took 0 bases from V and 0 from J, leaving 15 bases between them. The CDR3 runs 18 residues. In germline, CDR1 is SGHTA, CDR2 FQGNSA.